The T cell receptor (beta chain) under discussion was sequenced for a study of blood T cell repertoires in COVID-19. The wider study: COVID-19 samples from acute and convalescent phases originated in the United States, Italy and Spain.

The germline V and J ends were trimmed by 3 bases and 4 bases, with 12 bases remaining between them. The CDR3 is 15 amino acids. CDR1 is MGHDK and CDR2 is SYGVNS in the germline V gene. Sequencing was performed with immunoSEQ multiplex PCR; in TCRdb, only in-frame clones are kept and a portion is missing. The table lists about 210,000 clones, about 84% of them singletons, with roughly 12% in the top ten. The gene calls are TRBV25-1 and TRBJ2-2; maybe TRBD1 (5 bases). This receptor was taken from a human donor in a cohort sampled during active COVID-19. Sequenced sample: peripheral blood. This chain's CDR3 is CASSEFRVGTGELFF. For the CDR3, the DNA is TGTGCCAGCAGTGAGTTCAGGGTCGGCACCGGGGAGCTGTTTTTT.